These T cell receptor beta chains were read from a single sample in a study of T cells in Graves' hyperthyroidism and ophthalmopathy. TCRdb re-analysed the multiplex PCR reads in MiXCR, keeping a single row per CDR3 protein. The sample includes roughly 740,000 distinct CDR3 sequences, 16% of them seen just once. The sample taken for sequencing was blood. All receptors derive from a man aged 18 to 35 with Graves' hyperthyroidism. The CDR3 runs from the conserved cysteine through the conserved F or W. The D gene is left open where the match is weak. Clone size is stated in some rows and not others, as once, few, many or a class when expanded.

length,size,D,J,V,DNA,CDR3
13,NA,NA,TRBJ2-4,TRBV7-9,TGTGCCAGCAGCTTAGGGGAACGGGACATTCAGTACTTC,CASSLGERDIQYF
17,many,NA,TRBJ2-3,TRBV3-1,TGTGCCAGCAGCCAAGAACGCTGGGGCGGATCTGGAGATACGCAGTATTTT,CASSQERWGGSGDTQYF
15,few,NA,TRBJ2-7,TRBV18,TGTGCCAGCTCAAAAACCGGCGGGACCAACTACGAGCAGTACTTC,CASSKTGGTNYEQYF
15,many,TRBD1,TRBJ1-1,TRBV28,TGTGCCAGCAGGTCGCCGGGACAGGAAAACACTGAAGCTTTCTTT,CASRSPGQENTEAFF
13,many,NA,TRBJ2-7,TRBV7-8,TGTGCCAGCACCGGGGGCGGATCCTACGAGCAGTACTTC,CASTGGGSYEQYF
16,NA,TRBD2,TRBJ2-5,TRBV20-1,TGCAGTGCTAAAAGCCTGACTAGCGGGGACGGAGAGACCCAGTACTTC,CSAKSLTSGDGETQYF
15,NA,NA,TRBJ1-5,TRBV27,TGTGCCAGCAGTTCTATGAAAGGGGGCAATCAGCCCCAGCATTTT,CASSSMKGGNQPQHF
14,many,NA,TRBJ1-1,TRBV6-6,TGTGCCAGCAGTTACGGGCCGGAAAACACTGAAGCTTTCTTT,CASSYGPENTEAFF
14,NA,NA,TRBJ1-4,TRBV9,TGTGCCAGCAGCGTAGACTGGAGTGGAGAAAAACTGTTTTTT,CASSVDWSGEKLFF
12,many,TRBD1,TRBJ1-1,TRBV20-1,TGCAGTGCTTGGGACAGTAACACTGAAGCTTTCTTT,CSAWDSNTEAFF
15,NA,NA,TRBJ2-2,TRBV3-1,TGTGCCAGCAGCCAAGCGGAGTACTCCACCGGGGAGCTGTTTTTT,CASSQAEYSTGELFF
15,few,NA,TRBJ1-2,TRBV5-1,TGCGCCAGCAGCTTGGAAGGGTGGGGTGACTATGGCTACACCTTC,CASSLEGWGDYGYTF
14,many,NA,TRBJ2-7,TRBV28,TGTGCCAGCAGTCCCAGGGGAAGCTCCTACGAGCAGTACTTC,CASSPRGSSYEQYF
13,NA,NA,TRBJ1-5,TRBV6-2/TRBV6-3,TGTGCCAGCAGTCGGTCGGCAAATCAGCCCCAGCATTTT,CASSRSANQPQHF
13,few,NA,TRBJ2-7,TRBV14,TGTGCCAGCAGCCAAGGCAGGGCGTGGGAGCAGTACTTC,CASSQGRAWEQYF
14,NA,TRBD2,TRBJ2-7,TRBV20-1,TGCAGTGCTAGAGATCGCGGGGGTTCAGGGGAGCAGTACTTC,CSARDRGGSGEQYF
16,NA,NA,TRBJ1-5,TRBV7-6,TGTGCCAGCAGCTTAGCGTCCGGGGATAGCAATCAGCCCCAGCATTTT,CASSLASGDSNQPQHF
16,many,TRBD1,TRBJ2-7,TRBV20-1,TGCAGTGCTAGACCCTCAAACAGGGGGCAACCCTACGAGCAGTACTTC,CSARPSNRGQPYEQYF
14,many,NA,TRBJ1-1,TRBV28,TGTGCCAGCAGTTTATACCACAGGGACTCTGAAGCTTTCTTT,CASSLYHRDSEAFF
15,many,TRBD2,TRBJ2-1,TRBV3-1,TGTGCCAGCAGCCTTATTTGGAGCGGGGAGAATGAGCAGTTCTTC,CASSLIWSGENEQFF
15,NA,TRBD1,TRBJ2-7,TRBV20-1,TGCAGTGCTGCCCCGGGACAGGGGGCATCCTACGAGCAGTACTTC,CSAAPGQGASYEQYF
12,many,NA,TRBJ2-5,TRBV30,TGTGCCTGGAGTGGCCCAGGAGAGACCCAGTACTTC,CAWSGPGETQYF
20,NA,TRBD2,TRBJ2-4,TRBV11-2,TGTGCCAGCCGTCCCCATACCCTAGCGGGAGGTAGTTTCTCCAAAAACATTCAGTACTTC,CASRPHTLAGGSFSKNIQYF
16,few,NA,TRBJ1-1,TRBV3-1,TGTGCCAGCAGCCAGGGGGTACTTTTACTGAACACTGAAGCTTTCTTT,CASSQGVLLLNTEAFF
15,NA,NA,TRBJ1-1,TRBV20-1,TGCAGTGCCCGTGTGGCTCAGGGTCGAATAGGTGAAGCTTTCTTT,CSARVAQGRIGEAFF
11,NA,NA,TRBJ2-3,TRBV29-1,TGCAGCGGGGGATCCGTGAATACGCAGTATTTT,CSGGSVNTQYF
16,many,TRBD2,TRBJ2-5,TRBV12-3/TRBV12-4,TGTGCCAGCAGTCCCAGACTAGCGGGAGGGCCTGAGACCCAGTACTTC,CASSPRLAGGPETQYF
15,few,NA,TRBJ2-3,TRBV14,TGTGCCAGCAGCCTGGGACTCTCCGGGTTCGATACGCAGTATTTT,CASSLGLSGFDTQYF
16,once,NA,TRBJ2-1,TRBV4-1,TGCGCCAGCAGCCAAGGGTCAGTTTTATGTCTAAATGAGCAGTTCTTC,CASSQGSVLCLNEQFF
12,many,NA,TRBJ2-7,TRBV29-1,TGCAGCGTCGTGGGGCTCTCCTACGAGCAGTACTTC,CSVVGLSYEQYF
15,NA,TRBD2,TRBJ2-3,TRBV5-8,TGTGCCAGCAGCAACGGACTAGCGAACACAGATACGCAGTATTTT,CASSNGLANTDTQYF
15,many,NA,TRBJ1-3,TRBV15,TGTGCCACCAGCCCCGCGTCTCTCTCTGGAAACACCATATATTTT,CATSPASLSGNTIYF
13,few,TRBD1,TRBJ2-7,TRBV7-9,TGTGCCAGCAGCTTAAAGGACAGGGACGAGCAGTACTTC,CASSLKDRDEQYF
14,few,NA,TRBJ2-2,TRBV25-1,TGTGCCAGCAGTGAATGGGAAGGGACCGGGGAGCTGTTTTTT,CASSEWEGTGELFF
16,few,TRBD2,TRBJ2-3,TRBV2,TGTGCCAGCAGCGCATCTCGGACTAGCGGGCCAGATACGCAGTATTTT,CASSASRTSGPDTQYF